This T cell receptor (beta chain) stems from a study of Graves' ophthalmopathy and Graves' hyperthyroidism. General study points: Predictions made by the model for ophthalmopathy progression reached under 71% sensitivity and around 72% specificity.

Researchers took RNA transcripts and amplified TCR beta CDR3 regions from them. Investigators did first-round RT-PCR with HTBI primers, then second-round multiplex PCR. A single record per CDR3 protein comes from TCRdb applying MiXCR to the multiplex PCR reads. The sample lists some 240,000 distinct CDR3 sequences, 45% occurring once. Serum thyroxine and TRAb, along with clinical symptoms, thyroid ultrasound and orbital computed tomography, were what diagnosis relied on. The CDR3 has 14 residues. V dropped 5 bases and J dropped 7 bases, with 17 bases sitting between them. The germline CDR1 and CDR2 sequences are ENHRY and SYGVKD. Regarding this clonotype: Its antigen is unidentified.

The V and J genes are TRBV10-3 and TRBJ1-2; D is possibly TRBD1 (6 bases). The receptor was derived from an adult man with Graves' ophthalmopathy. The sequenced sample was peripheral blood. The CDR3 loop reads CAISKTGRGIGYTF. Here the CDR3 DNA reads TGTGCCATCAGTAAAACAGGGAGAGGAATTGGCTACACCTTC.